This T cell receptor beta chain was recovered during a study of T cell repertoires in cytomegalovirus infection. One entry per CDR3 protein, called by TCRdb with MiXCR from the reads. The sample records nearly 450,000 distinct CDR3 sequences, 25% to 40% being singletons. Trimming took off 5 bases at V and 8 bases at J, with 30 bases between the two ends. This CDR3 has 18 residues. Germline-derived CDR1 and CDR2 are SGHAT and FQNNGV. This clonotype was found a few times. This clonotype was obtained from a human donor in good health (CMV status not recorded). Some clones in this sample may be carry-over from other donors' samples. The chain recombines TRBV11-2 with TRBJ1-1; maybe TRBD1 (5 bases). Sequencing input: PBMCs. CDR3 residues: CASSLPRGTPTLGVEAFF. CDR3 nucleotides: TGTGCCAGCAGCCTACCTCGGGGGACGCCAACCCTCGGGGTGGAAGCTTTCTTT.